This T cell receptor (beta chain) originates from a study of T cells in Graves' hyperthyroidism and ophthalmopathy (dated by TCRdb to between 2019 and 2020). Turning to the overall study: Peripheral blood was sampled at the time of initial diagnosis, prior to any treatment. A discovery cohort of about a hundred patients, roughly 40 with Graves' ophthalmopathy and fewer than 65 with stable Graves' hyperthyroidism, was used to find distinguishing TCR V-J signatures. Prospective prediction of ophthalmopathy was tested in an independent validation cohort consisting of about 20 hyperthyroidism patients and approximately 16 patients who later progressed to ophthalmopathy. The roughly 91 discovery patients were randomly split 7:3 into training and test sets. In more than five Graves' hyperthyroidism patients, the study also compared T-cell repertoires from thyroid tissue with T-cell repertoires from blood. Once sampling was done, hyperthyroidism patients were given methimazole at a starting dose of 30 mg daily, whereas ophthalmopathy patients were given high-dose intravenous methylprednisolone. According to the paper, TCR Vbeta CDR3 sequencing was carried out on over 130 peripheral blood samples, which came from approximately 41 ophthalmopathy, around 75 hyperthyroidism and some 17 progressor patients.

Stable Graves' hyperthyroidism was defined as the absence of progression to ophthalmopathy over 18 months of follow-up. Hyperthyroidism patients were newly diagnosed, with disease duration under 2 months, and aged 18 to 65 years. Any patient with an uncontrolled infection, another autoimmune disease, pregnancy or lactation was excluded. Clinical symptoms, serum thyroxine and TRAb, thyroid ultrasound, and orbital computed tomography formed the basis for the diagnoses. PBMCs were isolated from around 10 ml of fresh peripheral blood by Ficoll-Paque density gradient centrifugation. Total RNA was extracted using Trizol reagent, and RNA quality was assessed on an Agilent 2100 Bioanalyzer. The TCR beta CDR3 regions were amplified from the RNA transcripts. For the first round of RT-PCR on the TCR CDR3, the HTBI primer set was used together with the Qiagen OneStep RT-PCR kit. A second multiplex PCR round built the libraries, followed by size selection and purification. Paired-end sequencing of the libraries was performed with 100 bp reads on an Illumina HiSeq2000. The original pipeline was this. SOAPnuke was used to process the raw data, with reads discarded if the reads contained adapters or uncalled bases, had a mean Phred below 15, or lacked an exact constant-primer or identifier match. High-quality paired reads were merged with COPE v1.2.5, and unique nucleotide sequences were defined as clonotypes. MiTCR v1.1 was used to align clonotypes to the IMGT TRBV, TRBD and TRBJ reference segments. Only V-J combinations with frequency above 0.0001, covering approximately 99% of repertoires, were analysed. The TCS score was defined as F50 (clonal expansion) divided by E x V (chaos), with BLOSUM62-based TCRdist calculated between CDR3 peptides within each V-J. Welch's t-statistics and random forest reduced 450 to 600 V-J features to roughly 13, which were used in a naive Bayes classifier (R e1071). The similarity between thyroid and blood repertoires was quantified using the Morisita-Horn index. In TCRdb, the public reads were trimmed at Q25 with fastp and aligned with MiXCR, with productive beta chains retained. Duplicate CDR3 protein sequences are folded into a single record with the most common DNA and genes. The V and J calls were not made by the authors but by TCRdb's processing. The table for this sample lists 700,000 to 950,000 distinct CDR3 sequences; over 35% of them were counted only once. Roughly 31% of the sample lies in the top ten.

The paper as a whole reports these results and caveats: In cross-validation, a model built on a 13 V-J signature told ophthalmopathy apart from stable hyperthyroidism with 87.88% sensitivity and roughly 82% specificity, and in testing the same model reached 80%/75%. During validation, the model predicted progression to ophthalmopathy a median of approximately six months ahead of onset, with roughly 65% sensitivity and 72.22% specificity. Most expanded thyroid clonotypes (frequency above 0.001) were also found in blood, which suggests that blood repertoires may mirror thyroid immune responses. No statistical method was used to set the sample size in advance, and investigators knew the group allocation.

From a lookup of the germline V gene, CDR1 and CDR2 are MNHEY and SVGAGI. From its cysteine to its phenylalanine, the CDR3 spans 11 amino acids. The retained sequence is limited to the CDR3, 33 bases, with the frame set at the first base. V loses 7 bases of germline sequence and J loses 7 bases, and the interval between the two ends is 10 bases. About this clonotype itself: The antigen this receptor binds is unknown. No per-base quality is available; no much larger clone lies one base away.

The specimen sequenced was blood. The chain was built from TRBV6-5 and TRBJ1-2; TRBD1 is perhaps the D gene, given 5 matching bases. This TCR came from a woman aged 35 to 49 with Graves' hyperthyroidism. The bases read TGTGCCAGCACAACTGGGGGTGGCTACACCTTC. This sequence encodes CASTTGGGYTF.